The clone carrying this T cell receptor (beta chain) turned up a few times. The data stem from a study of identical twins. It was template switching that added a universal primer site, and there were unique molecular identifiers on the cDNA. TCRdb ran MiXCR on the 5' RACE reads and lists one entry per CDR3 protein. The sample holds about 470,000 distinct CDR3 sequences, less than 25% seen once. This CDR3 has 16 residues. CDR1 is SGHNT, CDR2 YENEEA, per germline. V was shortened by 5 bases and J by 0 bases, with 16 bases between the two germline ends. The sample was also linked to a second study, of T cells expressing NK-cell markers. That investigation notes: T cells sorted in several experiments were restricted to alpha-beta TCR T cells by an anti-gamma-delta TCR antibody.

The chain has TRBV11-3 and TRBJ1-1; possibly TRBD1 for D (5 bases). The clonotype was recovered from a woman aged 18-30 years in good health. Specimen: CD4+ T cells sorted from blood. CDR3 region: CASSPESGRMNTEAFF. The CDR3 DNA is TGTGCCAGCAGCCCCGAATCGGGACGAATGAACACTGAAGCTTTCTTT. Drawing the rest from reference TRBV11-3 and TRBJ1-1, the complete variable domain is EAGVVQSPRYKIIEKKQPVAFWCNPISGHNTLYWYLQNLGQGPELLIRYENEEAVDDSQLPKDRFSAERLKGVDSTLKIQPAELGDSAVYLCASSPESGRMNTEAFFGQGTRLTVV.